These 26 T cell receptor beta chains were all obtained from the same sample, sequenced in a study of CD4 T cells in relation to SARS-CoV-2 and coronaviruses. These TCRs' antigens remain unknown. Assay: immunoSEQ multiplex PCR; the TCRdb copy retains only in-frame clones and omits some. This sample yields 10,000 to 15,000 clones, of which around 73% are seen a single time; over 10% belongs to the top ten. Unexposed donor CD4+ T cells date from about 2011-2019, before the COVID-19 pandemic. CD4+ T cells were isolated from the cells after around 10 days of culture. The sample was CD4+ T cells from PBMCs, cultured in vitro. These receptors were collected from a human donor in good health.

The count of this clone is one. The gene calls are TRBV11-3 and TRBJ2-5; 7 nucleotides match TRBD1. The germline gives CDR1 SGHNT, CDR2 YENEEA. Trimming took 1 base from V and 0 from J; bases not matched to a gene: 2. The CDR3 loop spans 15 amino acids. This CDR3 reads CASSLGQGNQETQYF. CDR3 bases: TGTGCCAGCAGCTTAGGACAGGGAAACCAAGAGACCCAGTACTTC.

The chain has TRBV9 and TRBJ2-2; no clear D gene. Germline V lookup: CDR1 SGDLS, CDR2 YYNGEE. V shed 7 bases and J shed 5 bases, with 18 bases lying between them. This CDR3 comprises 15 residues. The CDR3 DNA follows: TGTGCCAGCGGACCCTCGGGTCGGCCAACCGGGGAGCTGTTTTTT. Its translation is CASGPSGRPTGELFF.

This chain links TRBV7-3 with TRBJ2-6; a possible D gene is TRBD2 (6 bases). Germline CDR1 and CDR2: SGHTA and FQGTGA. This CDR3 region has 16 residues. V was trimmed by 5 bases and J by 3 bases, leaving 14 bases between them. This CDR3 is CASSRDGGVGANVLTF. As DNA, the CDR3 is TGTGCCAGCAGCCGCGATGGAGGGGTTGGGGCCAACGTCCTGACTTTC.

The V gene is TRBV6-6, the J gene TRBJ2-7; D unclear. The CDR3 extends over 13 amino acids. The germline V and J ends were trimmed by 2 bases and 2 bases, with 7 bases remaining between them. The germline V gene encodes CDR1 MNHNY and CDR2 SVGAGI (reference sequence). The CDR3 DNA is TGTGCCAGCAGTTACCGTGGGCCCTACGAGCAGTACTTC. This encodes CASSYRGPYEQYF.

The rearrangement uses TRBV7-2 and TRBJ1-2; D is unresolved. There are 15 residues in the CDR3. The V end was cut by 1 base, the J end by 0 bases, with 9 bases between. Looked up from germline, CDR1 is SGHTA and CDR2 is FQGNSA. Written as DNA, the CDR3 is TGTGCCAGCAGCTTAGTGGGAGGATCTAACTATGGCTACACCTTC. It specifies CASSLVGGSNYGYTF.

This sequence joins TRBV3-1 (or the pseudogene TRBV3-2) and TRBJ1-3; D unclear. The V gene's germline CDR1 is LGHDT and CDR2 YNNKEL (reference sequence). V shed 4 bases and J shed 2 bases, with 9 bases lying between them. CDR3 length: 14 residues. CDR3 sequence: CASSPQRPGNTIYF. In DNA, the CDR3 is TGTGCCAGCAGCCCCCAGCGTCCTGGAAACACCATATATTTT.

The chain employs TRBV6-5 and TRBJ1-2, with TRBD1 matching over 7 bases. With 6 bases clipped from V and 3 bases from J, the junction kept 7 bases outside the gene matches. Per the germline V gene, CDR1 is MNHEY and CDR2 is SVGAGI. CDR3 length: 14 amino acids. This CDR3 is CASRKTTGDYGYTF. The CDR3 DNA is TGTGCCAGCAGGAAAACTACAGGGGACTATGGCTACACCTTC.

The chain recombines TRBV3-1 (or the pseudogene TRBV3-2) with TRBJ1-3; weak D call: TRBD1 (5 bases). Trimming removed 1 base at V and 4 bases at J, with 8 bases between. The CDR3 is made up of 14 amino acids. The germline CDR1 and CDR2 sequences are LGHDT and YNNKEL (reference sequence). In DNA, the CDR3 is TGTGCCAGCAGCCAAGTAGGGGTCGGAAACACCATATATTTT. Its translation: CASSQVGVGNTIYF.

This clone was seen more than once but under ten times. The chain couples TRBV5-1 to TRBJ2-2; 8 bases agree with TRBD1. In germline, CDR1 is SGHRS, CDR2 YFSETQ. The CDR3 totals 14 residues. Trimming removed 0 bases from V and 7 bases from J; junction bases left unmatched: 2. The chain's CDR3 is CASSLAGGIGELFF. The CDR3 nucleotides read TGCGCCAGCAGCTTGGCAGGGGGCATCGGGGAGCTGTTTTTT. The variable domain in full, with the rest retrieved from reference TRBV5-1 and TRBJ2-2, is KAGVTQTPRYLIKTRGQQVTLSCSPISGHRSVSWYQQTPGQGLQFLFEYFSETQRNKGNFPGRFSGRQFSNSRSEMNVSTLELGDSALYLCASSLAGGIGELFFGEGSRLTVL.

The genes are TRBV19 and TRBJ2-3; no clear D gene. The germline V gene has CDR1 LNHDA and CDR2 SQIVND (reference sequence). There are 15 residues in the CDR3. Trimming removed 5 bases at V and 2 bases at J, with 14 bases between. For the CDR3, the DNA is TGTGCCAGTAGTTTGGGCTCCGGAGACACAGATACGCAGTATTTT. It codes for CASSLGSGDTDTQYF.

J is TRBJ2-1 and V is TRBV2, with 8 bases lining up with TRBD2. With V trimmed by 4 bases and J by 5 bases, 19 bases remained unmatched. Germline V lookup: CDR1 SNHLY, CDR2 FYNNEI. This CDR3 contains 19 residues. The CDR3 region has the DNA TGTGCCAGCAGTGTGTCACTAGCGGCGCTCACCCCCGGGAACAATGAGCAGTTCTTC. This translates into CASSVSLAALTPGNNEQFF.

The V call is TRBV7-2, the J call TRBJ1-3; D not certain. Trimming left V 3 bases short and J 0 bases short, with 15 bases between. CDR1 and CDR2 (germline): SGHTA, FQGNSA. The CDR3 consists of 17 residues. CDR3: CASSFSVSTGSGNTIYF. The CDR3 DNA is TGTGCCAGCAGCTTTTCAGTCAGTACCGGCTCTGGAAACACCATATATTTT.

This clone has more than one count but fewer than ten. V gene TRBV5-5 combines with J gene TRBJ2-5, with TRBD1 identical over 9 bases. Looked up from germline, CDR1 is SGHKS and CDR2 is YYEKEE (reference sequence). Trimming at V came to 3 bases and at J to 1 base, leaving 4 bases not matched to a gene. This CDR3 is 15 amino acids long. The CDR3 here is CASSSGTGIQETQYF. In DNA, the CDR3 is TGTGCCAGCAGCTCCGGGACAGGGATCCAAGAGACCCAGTACTTC.

The chain recombines TRBV6-5 with TRBJ1-2; 12 nucleotides agree with TRBD1. The germline V gene has CDR1 MNHEY and CDR2 SVGAGI. V lost 2 bases and J lost 7; bases outside the gene matches: 5. The CDR3 is made up of 15 amino acids. In nucleotides, the CDR3 is TGTGCCAGCAGTTACCCTCCGGGACAGGGGGCTGGCTACACCTTC. The encoded protein is CASSYPPGQGAGYTF.

The chain is built from TRBV7-9 and TRBJ1-2; unclear D gene. Germline CDR1 is SEHNR and CDR2 is FQNEAQ (reference sequence). The CDR3 extends over 11 amino acids. The V gene lost 6 bases and the J gene lost 8 bases, with 10 bases spanning the gap. CDR3 DNA sequence: TGTGCCAGCAGTTTAACTGAGGGCTACACCTTC. Amino acids: CASSLTEGYTF.

V gene TRBV5-8 combines with J gene TRBJ2-2; tentatively, D is TRBD2 (5 bases). V lost 0 bases to trimming and J lost 3 bases, with 15 bases between them. The length of the CDR3 is 17 residues. Per germline, CDR1 SGHTS and CDR2 YDEGEE. The CDR3 reads CASSLVYGVTDTGELFF. As DNA, the CDR3 is TGTGCCAGCAGCTTGGTTTACGGGGTAACGGACACCGGGGAGCTGTTTTTT.

The V call is TRBV13, the J call TRBJ1-5, with D unresolved. Germline V lookup: CDR1 PRHDT, CDR2 FYEKMQ (reference sequence). The CDR3 contains 14 residues. Trimming stripped 4 bases from V and 3 bases from J, with 10 bases between. This CDR3 reads CASSSRGYNQPQHF. The CDR3 nucleotides read TGTGCCAGCAGCTCCCGCGGGTACAATCAGCCCCAGCATTTT.

There are a few counts of this clone. As DNA, the CDR3 is TGTGCCAGCAGCTGGGACAGGGGCTCCTATGGCTACACCTTC. Translated, it gives CASSWDRGSYGYTF. This chain connects TRBV5-6 to TRBJ1-2, with 10 positions matching TRBD1. CDR3 length equals 14 residues. Germline V gene sequence: CDR1 SGHDT, CDR2 YYEEEE. Losses at the gene ends were 3 bases for V and 4 bases for J; bases not matched to a gene: 3. Looking up the rest from reference TRBV5-6 and TRBJ1-2 gives the full variable domain: DAGVTQSPTHLIKTRGQQVTLRCSPKSGHDTVSWYQQALGQGPQFIFQYYEEEERQRGNFPDRFSGHQFPNYSSELNVNALLLGDSALYLCASSWDRGSYGYTFGSGTRLTVV.

This clone was counted once. This chain uses TRBV11-2 with TRBJ1-1, with D maybe TRBD1 (6 bases). Trimming shortened V by 0 bases and J by 4 bases, and 15 bases separated the two germline ends. This CDR3 comprises 16 residues. Germline V gene sequence: CDR1 SGHAT, CDR2 FQNNGV. The CDR3 loop reads CASSLEGGVRITEAFF. CDR3 DNA sequence: TGTGCCAGCAGCTTAGAAGGGGGAGTTCGGATCACTGAAGCTTTCTTT. The variable domain in full, completed from reference TRBV11-2 and TRBJ1-1, reads EAGVAQSPRYKIIEKRQSVAFWCNPISGHATLYWYQQILGQGPKLLIQFQNNGVVDDSQLPKDRFSAERLKGVDSTLKIQPAKLEDSAVYLCASSLEGGVRITEAFFGQGTRLTVV.

The genes are TRBV19 and TRBJ2-3; either TRBD1 or TRBD2 may fit D (6 bases each). The length of the CDR3 is 15 residues. V was pared by 4 bases and J by 6 bases, with 17 bases between. Germline V gives CDR1 LNHDA, CDR2 SQIVND (reference sequence). For the CDR3, the DNA is TGTGCCAGTAGTAGGGGGCTAGCGCAGCGGGATACGCAGTATTTT. The encoded protein is CASSRGLAQRDTQYF.

The chain employs TRBV4-1 and TRBJ2-7, with D perhaps given as TRBD1 or TRBD2 (6 bases each). The J call is in doubt because the DNA end fits TRBJ2-5 better. Germline loops: CDR1 MGHRA, CDR2 YSYEKL. This CDR3 is 15 amino acids long. The DNA of the CDR3 is TGCGCCAGCAGCCGCCCTGGGGGGCGTCAAGAGACCCAGTACTTC. Translation gives CASSRPGGRQETQYF.

The chain links TRBV14 to TRBJ2-4, with D possibly TRBD1 on 5 matching bases. The CDR3 totals 13 residues. With 5 bases removed from V and 8 bases from J, the gap between germline ends came to 13 bases. Germline-derived CDR1 and CDR2 are SGHDN and FVKESK. The CDR3 sequence: CASSSRQKDIQYF. CDR3 DNA: TGTGCCAGCAGCTCCCGACAGAAGGACATTCAGTACTTC. The complete variable domain, with remaining parts taken from reference TRBV14 and TRBJ2-4, reads EAGVTQFPSHSVIEKGQTVTLRCDPISGHDNLYWYRRVMGKEIKFLLHFVKESKQDESGMPNNRFLAERTGGTYSTLKVQPAELEDSGVYFCASSSRQKDIQYFGAGTRLSVL.

This clone has only one observation. This chain connects TRBV10-3 to TRBJ2-1; perhaps TRBD2 as D (6 bases). CDR1 is ENHRY and CDR2 is SYGVKD in the germline V gene. The CDR3 length is 15 residues. The ends were cut back, 0 bases at V and 5 bases at J, with 11 bases in the middle. CDR3 nucleotides: TGTGCCATCAGTGAGTCCGGACTATCGAACAATGAGCAGTTCTTC. It yields the protein CAISESGLSNNEQFF.

Written as DNA, the CDR3 is TGTGCCAGCAGCTTAGCCAGGACAGGGTGGAATGAGCAGTTCTTC. Protein: CASSLARTGWNEQFF. The J gene is TRBJ2-1, the V gene TRBV7-9; 8 nucleotides match TRBD1. There are 15 residues in the CDR3. The ends lost 0 bases at V and 7 bases at J; junction bases unmatched: 5. The germline V gene encodes CDR1 SEHNR and CDR2 FQNEAQ (reference sequence).

The chain combines TRBV5-4 with TRBJ1-2, with D uncertain. This CDR3 has 13 amino acids. Trimming took off 0 bases at V and 2 bases at J, with 5 bases between the two ends. Germline CDR1 SGHNT, CDR2 YYREEE (reference sequence). The CDR3 nucleotides read TGTGCCAGCAGCTTGGGGGAGAACTATGGCTACACCTTC. Protein product: CASSLGENYGYTF.

V is TRBV9 and J is TRBJ1-2; 10 bases align to TRBD1. V trimming: 4 bases; J trimming: 7 bases; junction bases outside the gene matches: 1. There are 12 residues in the CDR3. Germline V gene data show CDR1 as SGDLS and CDR2 as YYNGEE. CDR3 DNA: TGTGCCAGCAGCCGGACAGGGGGTGGCTACACCTTC. Protein sequence: CASSRTGGGYTF. Full variable domain (rest looked up from reference TRBV9 and TRBJ1-2): DSGVTQTPKHLITATGQRVTLRCSPRSGDLSVYWYQQSLDQGLQFLIQYYNGEERAKGNILERFSAQQFPDLHSELNLSSLELGDSALYFCASSRTGGGYTFGSGTRLTVV.